Following are 26 T cell receptor beta chains from one sample sequenced in a study of T-cell memory formation after mild COVID-19 (dated by TCRdb to the early 2020s). Libraries were constructed by 5' RACE. The sequencing machine was an Illumina NovaSeq 6000. TCRdb applied fastp at Q25 and MiXCR to the public reads, then kept only in-frame beta chains. Under each unique CDR3 protein, matching rows form one entry showing the most common genes and DNA. Here the sample has hundreds of thousands of distinct CDR3 sequences; 16% occur a single time. The top ten constitute approximately 3.5% of the sample. Material for sequencing was PBMCs or a T cell subset sorted from them (not recorded which). The origin of the receptors is a man younger than 30 who had mild COVID-19 (a few samples of this study predate the infection). The sample titles of this study are shuffled in the database, so cell type and time point are left out; the donor was told from shared clones.

The CDR3 nucleotides read TGTGCCAGCAGTTTAGGGACTAGGTCCGGTGAGCAGTTCTTC. It codes for CASSLGTRSGEQFF. The V gene is TRBV27, the J gene TRBJ2-1; TRBD2 agrees at 8 bases. The CDR3 is 14 amino acids. J lost 9 bases, V lost 2 bases, and 6 bases had no gene match. Germline V gene sequence: CDR1 MNHEY, CDR2 SMNVEV (reference sequence).

The chain has TRBV5-1 and TRBJ1-4; weak D call: TRBD1 (5 bases). The CDR3 consists of 17 residues. Germline-derived CDR1 and CDR2 are SGHRS and YFSETQ. V was pared by 4 bases and J by 2 bases, with 18 bases between. CDR3 residues: CASSRQLTGTTNEKLFF. The CDR3 DNA sequence: TGCGCCAGCAGCCGACAACTTACCGGGACCACTAATGAAAAACTGTTTTTT.

This clonotype came up a few times. This chain uses TRBV7-9 with TRBJ1-1; 7 nucleotides align to TRBD1. V gave up 5 bases and J gave up 11 bases; unmatched junction bases: 11. This CDR3 is 13 amino acids long. Germline V gene sequence: CDR1 SEHNR, CDR2 FQNEAQ (reference sequence). The CDR3 region is CASSASQGYWAFF. DNA for the CDR3: TGTGCCAGCAGCGCATCACAGGGGTATTGGGCTTTCTTT.

The chain employs TRBV18 and TRBJ1-1; no clear D. The CDR3 covers 15 residues. Germline V gene lookup returns CDR1 KGHSH and CDR2 LQKENI. V was pared by 0 bases and J by 3 bases, with 11 bases between. The CDR3 loop reads CASSPPASWDTEAFF. The CDR3 nucleotides are TGTGCCAGCTCACCACCGGCCTCTTGGGACACTGAAGCTTTCTTT.

There are many counts of this clonotype. CDR3 sequence: CASSYGQEANYGYTF. CDR3 nucleotide sequence: TGTGCCAGCAGTTACGGGCAGGAAGCTAACTATGGCTACACCTTC. The V call is TRBV6-6, the J call TRBJ1-2; unclear D gene. The germline V gene has CDR1 MNHNY and CDR2 SVGAGI (reference sequence). The CDR3 spans 15 residues. Trimming pared 2 bases from V and 0 bases from J, leaving 10 bases between.

This clonotype was counted between two and nine times. The J gene is TRBJ2-6, the V gene TRBV7-9, with D possibly matching TRBD1 (5 bases). Germline V gene sequence: CDR1 SEHNR, CDR2 FQNEAQ (reference sequence). V dropped 10 bases and J dropped 4 bases, with 23 bases sitting between them. The CDR3 covers 17 residues. CDR3 sequence reads: CATPLGPLLLGANVLTF. The CDR3 DNA sequence: TGTGCCACCCCGTTGGGGCCGCTCCTGTTAGGGGCCAACGTCCTGACTTTC.

This sequence joins TRBV20-1 and TRBJ2-7; D might be TRBD2 (5 bases). This CDR3 is 14 amino acids long. Germline-derived CDR1 and CDR2 are DFQATT and SNEGSKA (reference sequence). Trimming stripped 6 bases from V and 2 bases from J, with 17 bases between. The CDR3 here is CSARRGQSAYEQYF. CDR3 DNA: TGCAGTGCCCGACGCGGGCAGTCAGCCTACGAGCAGTACTTC.

This clonotype was recorded at least ten times. J is TRBJ2-1 and V is TRBV12-3 or TRBV12-4; D unclear. The V end lost 3 bases, the J end lost 15 bases, and 12 bases lay between the germline ends. CDR3 length: 11 residues. The CDR3 DNA follows: TGTGCCAGCAGTTTGTCCCAGTCCCCGTTCTTC. Its protein is CASSLSQSPFF.

This clonotype was seen more than once but under ten times. V and J are TRBV12-3 or TRBV12-4 and TRBJ2-7; 9 bases are a match to TRBD1. The CDR3 spans 16 residues. The V gene end was trimmed by 6 bases and the J gene end by 5 bases; junction bases not matched to a gene: 14. The CDR3 loop reads CASSYRTGAQTHEQYF. The DNA of the CDR3 is TGTGCCAGCAGCTACCGGACAGGGGCCCAAACACACGAGCAGTACTTC.

This clonotype was counted only a few times. The chain links TRBV5-1 to TRBJ1-1; a possible D gene is TRBD1 (5 bases). V gave up 0 bases and J gave up 1 base, with 7 bases separating them. Germline V gene lookup returns CDR1 SGHRS and CDR2 YFSETQ. The CDR3 loop spans 14 amino acids. The CDR3 DNA reads TGCGCCAGCAGCTTGGACAGGCCGAACACTGAAGCTTTCTTT. It yields the protein CASSLDRPNTEAFF.

This clonotype was seen a few times. The junction differs from germline at one of its ends, possibly a read error. The chain couples TRBV5-4 to TRBJ2-3; 7 bases are a match to TRBD2. The V gene's germline CDR1 is SGHNT and CDR2 YYREEE (reference sequence). The CDR3 contains 12 residues. The CDR3 here is CASSLWMGTNKF. The CDR3 region has the DNA TGTGCCAGCAGCTTGTGGATGGGGACTAACAAATTT.

The genes are TRBV7-2 and TRBJ1-4, with D possibly being TRBD1 (6 bases). Germline assignment: CDR1 SGHTA and CDR2 FQGNSA. There are 14 residues in the CDR3. V was trimmed by 4 bases and J by 5 bases, leaving 11 bases between them. As DNA, the CDR3 is TGTGCCAGCAGCTCCCGAACAGGGAATGAAAAACTGTTTTTT. Translating it yields CASSSRTGNEKLFF.

This clonotype has at least ten counts. The J gene is TRBJ2-1, the V gene TRBV20-1, with 7 bases aligning to TRBD2. The CDR3 is 13 amino acids. Trimming took 4 bases from V and 4 from J; bases not matched to a gene: 4. The germline CDR1 and CDR2 sequences are DFQATT and SNEGSKA (reference sequence). CDR3: CSAMGGLYNEQFF. DNA for the CDR3: TGCAGTGCTATGGGAGGGCTATACAATGAGCAGTTCTTC.

This clonotype was seen more than once but under ten times. V usage is TRBV12-3 or TRBV12-4 and J usage is TRBJ1-2; a possible D gene is TRBD1 (5 bases). The V gene lost 6 bases and the J gene lost 7 bases, with 15 bases spanning the gap. The CDR3 loop spans 13 amino acids. The CDR3 DNA is TGTGCCAGCAGCATAACCCGTCAGGGTGGCTACACCTTC. This encodes CASSITRQGGYTF.

There are a few counts of this clonotype. The chain employs TRBV7-9 and TRBJ2-3, with TRBD2 identical over 7 bases. The CDR3 has 14 residues. Germline V gene sequence: CDR1 SEHNR, CDR2 FQNEAQ (reference sequence). Unmatched junction bases numbered 7, after V lost 8 bases and J lost 2 bases. The CDR3 nucleotides read TGTGCCAGCGTCAGCGGGGACCTCACAGATACGCAGTATTTT. Translation: CASVSGDLTDTQYF.

V and J are TRBV5-1 and TRBJ2-6, with TRBD1 identical over 9 bases. The trim removed 0 bases at V and 2 bases at J, leaving 9 bases unmatched. CDR3 length equals 19 residues. The germline V gene has CDR1 SGHRS and CDR2 YFSETQ. CDR3 DNA sequence: TGCGCCAGCAGCTTGGGCTGGGACAGGGTGGGCCCTGGGGCCAACGTCCTGACTTTC. Translating gives CASSLGWDRVGPGANVLTF.

The gene calls are TRBV6-1 and TRBJ2-7; possible D gene TRBD1, 6 bases. Looked up from germline, CDR1 is MNHNS and CDR2 is SASEGT. The CDR3 runs to 14 residues. V lost 11 bases and J 2 bases, leaving 19 bases between the germline ends. The CDR3 reads CAGGRDILTYEQYF. Written as DNA, the CDR3 is TGTGCCGGAGGCCGGGACATCTTGACCTACGAGCAGTACTTC.

The CDR3 loop is CASSTLSPSGTEAFF. In DNA form, the CDR3 reads TGTGCCAGCAGCACCCTGTCCCCTTCGGGCACTGAAGCTTTCTTT. The chain joins TRBV7-6 to TRBJ1-1; no clear D. Between the trimmed V and J ends, which lost 5 bases and 4 bases, there was a span of 17 bases. Germline assignment: CDR1 SGHVS and CDR2 FNYEAQ. This CDR3 spans 15 amino acids.

This clonotype has only a few counts. V is TRBV11-2 and J is TRBJ2-3, with D maybe TRBD1 (5 bases). Trimming left V 2 bases short and J 1 base short, with 10 bases between. From germline, CDR1 is SGHAT and CDR2 FQNNGV. The CDR3 is 15 residues long. The chain's CDR3 is CASSLNSRGTDTQYF. The CDR3 DNA reads TGTGCCAGCAGCTTAAATTCCAGGGGCACAGATACGCAGTATTTT.

The chain carries TRBV4-1 and TRBJ1-5; maybe TRBD1 (5 bases). CDR3 length equals 16 residues. Germline V gene lookup returns CDR1 MGHRA and CDR2 YSYEKL. V lost 0 bases, J lost 3 bases, and 12 bases lay in between. The CDR3 is CASSQDPGHNNQPQHF. The DNA of the CDR3 is TGCGCCAGCAGCCAAGATCCAGGGCATAACAATCAGCCCCAGCATTTT.

CDR3 sequence: CSASADGTGGTDTQYF. CDR3 nucleotide sequence: TGCAGTGCTAGTGCCGACGGGACAGGGGGCACAGATACGCAGTATTTT. The rearrangement uses TRBV20-1 and TRBJ2-3, with 10 nucleotides matching TRBD1. Trimming at V came to 3 bases and at J to 1 base, leaving 7 bases not matched to a gene. The CDR3 covers 16 residues. Per germline, CDR1 DFQATT and CDR2 SNEGSKA (reference sequence).

This clonotype came up a few times. The rearrangement links TRBV18 to TRBJ1-5, with TRBD1 matching over 7 bases. The CDR3 has 16 residues. The germline V gene has CDR1 KGHSH and CDR2 LQKENI. V was pared by 6 bases and J by 5 bases, with 13 bases of the junction left unmatched. The CDR3 coding sequence is TGTGCCAGCTCGCCAAGGGGGGACAGCAATTATCAGCCCCAGCATTTT. The encoded protein is CASSPRGDSNYQPQHF.

J is TRBJ2-2 and V is TRBV7-6; D uncertain. The CDR3 is 13 residues long. Trimming took 1 base from V and 6 from J, leaving 6 bases between them. CDR1 is SGHVS, CDR2 FNYEAQ, per germline. The CDR3 nucleotides are TGTGCCAGCAGCTTAGGAAGATCCGGGGAGCTGTTTTTT. This encodes CASSLGRSGELFF.

This clonotype was recorded a few times. CDR3 region: CASSPRVSGAGQEQFF. As DNA, the CDR3 is TGCGCCAGCAGTCCTCGGGTTAGCGGGGCCGGTCAGGAGCAGTTCTTC. V and J are TRBV4-1 and TRBJ2-1; 8 bases fit TRBD2. Germline CDR1 reads MGHRA; CDR2 reads YSYEKL. Trimming took 6 bases from V and 10 from J; bases not matched to a gene: 17. The CDR3 runs 16 residues.

This sequence joins TRBV5-1 and TRBJ2-1, with D perhaps assigned TRBD1 or TRBD2 (7 bases each). Germline V gene data show CDR1 as SGHRS and CDR2 as YFSETQ. V lost 3 bases and J lost 4, with 17 bases in between. The CDR3 loop spans 16 amino acids. Here the CDR3 DNA reads TGCGCCAGCAGCTCCAGGGGGGGCGTGGGTTACAATGAGCAGTTCTTC. Protein sequence: CASSSRGGVGYNEQFF.

The V gene is TRBV27, the J gene TRBJ1-5, with TRBD1 as a possible D gene (6 bases). V was clipped by 10 bases and J by 3 bases, with 13 bases between them. In germline, CDR1 is MNHEY, CDR2 SMNVEV (reference sequence). The CDR3 covers 13 residues. CDR3 in amino acids: CATPPGVNQPQHF. The DNA for the CDR3 is TGTGCCACCCCTCCAGGGGTCAATCAGCCCCAGCATTTT.